One sample yielded the 31 T cell receptor beta chains listed below, sequenced in a study of monozygotic twins with inflammatory bowel disease. TCRdb reprocessed the 5' RACE reads and stores each CDR3 protein as one record, lacking DNA. The sample data list approximately 400,000 distinct CDR3 sequences. The source material was blood. The source is a human donor with ulcerative colitis or Crohn's disease, or a healthy co-twin of an affected twin (not recorded which).

V usage is TRBV4-1 and J usage is TRBJ2-2; TCRdb selects TRBD1, and the lack of DNA leaves this call unchecked. This CDR3 contains 14 residues. Germline assignment: CDR1 MGHRA and CDR2 YSYEKL. CDR3 loop: CASSKRQGNGELFF.

The chain recombines TRBV23-1 with TRBJ1-6. TRBV23-1 belongs to the ORF category, with a function that is uncertain. The length of the CDR3 is 18 residues. CDR3 residues: CASRSPKWTTQSLSPLHF.

The chain combines TRBV29-1 with TRBJ1-2; TCRdb's assignment of TRBD1 cannot be checked, as there is no DNA. The CDR3 runs 16 residues. In germline, CDR1 is SQVTM, CDR2 ANQGSEA. The CDR3 protein is CSVTSSHDRGGNGYTF.

V and J are TRBV5-5 and TRBJ1-1; TCRdb lists TRBD1, though no DNA is available to test this call. Germline loops: CDR1 SGHKS, CDR2 YYEKEE (reference sequence). CDR3 length: 15 residues. The CDR3 loop reads CASSFRQETNTEAFF. Full variable domain (remainder filled in from reference TRBV5-5 and TRBJ1-1): DAGVTQSPTHLIKTRGQQVTLRCSPISGHKSVSWYQQVLGQGPQFIFQYYEKEERGRGNFPDRFSARQFPNYSSELNVNALLLGDSALYLCASSFRQETNTEAFFGQGTRLTVV.

This chain connects TRBV3-1 to TRBJ1-1; the TCRdb D gene call, TRBD1, has no DNA to confirm it. Germline V gives CDR1 LGHDT, CDR2 YNNKEL (reference sequence). The CDR3 has 16 residues. The CDR3 reads CASSQERTAINTEAFF.

The rearrangement joins TRBV7-2 to TRBJ2-3; absent DNA, TCRdb's TRBD2 call cannot be checked. Germline V gives CDR1 SGHTA, CDR2 FQGNSA. CDR3 size: 15 residues. The CDR3 reads CASTRKGGGSDTQYF.

This chain connects TRBV4-3 to TRBJ2-1; TCRdb's assignment of TRBD2 cannot be checked, as there is no DNA. CDR3 size: 17 residues. From germline, CDR1 is LGHNA and CDR2 YSLEER. Here the CDR3 reads CASSQDYRASGGHEQFF.

J is TRBJ2-7 and V is TRBV15; TCRdb names TRBD1, which stays unverified in the absence of DNA. Germline assignment: CDR1 LNHNV and CDR2 YYDKDF (reference sequence). The CDR3 is made up of 15 amino acids. CDR3 residues: CATSPQGGISYEQYF.

The CDR3 reads CSATKKETQYF. This chain links TRBV20-1 with TRBJ2-5. This CDR3 is built from 11 residues. The V gene's germline CDR1 is DFQATT and CDR2 SNEGSKA (reference sequence).

The chain links TRBV10-3 to TRBJ2-7; TCRdb's D call of TRBD1 is untestable without DNA. The CDR3 runs 14 residues. Germline V gene lookup returns CDR1 ENHRY and CDR2 SYGVKD. The CDR3 sequence: CAISDSPPRYEQYF.

This chain uses TRBV5-4 with TRBJ2-7; TCRdb outputs TRBD1, but without DNA this stays unchecked. CDR1 is SGHNT and CDR2 is YYREEE in the germline V gene (reference sequence). This CDR3 is built from 15 residues. The CDR3 spells CASSRPGATPYEQYF.

This chain joins TRBV20-1 and TRBJ2-5; TCRdb names TRBD2, which stays unverified in the absence of DNA. Looked up from germline, CDR1 is DFQATT and CDR2 is SNEGSKA (reference sequence). The CDR3 runs to 14 residues. CDR3 sequence: CSTPSRGGSETQYF.

The rearrangement joins TRBV5-1 to TRBJ1-2; the D call of TRBD1 rests on TCRdb alone, since no DNA is present to check it. This CDR3 region has 15 residues. The germline CDR1 and CDR2 sequences are SGHRS and YFSETQ. This CDR3 is CASSFTLGGDYGYTF.

The CDR3 protein is CASSPRDSRTDTQYF. The chain recombines TRBV7-9 with TRBJ2-3; TCRdb picks TRBD2, but there is no DNA to check that call. The germline gives CDR1 SEHNR, CDR2 FQNEAQ (reference sequence). The CDR3 length is 15 residues.

The chain uses TRBV4-1 and TRBJ2-3; TCRdb lists TRBD1, though no DNA is available to test this call. This CDR3 is built from 16 residues. Germline V gene sequence: CDR1 MGHRA, CDR2 YSYEKL. The CDR3 spells CASSQDRGGSTDTQYF.

The genes are TRBV12-3 or TRBV12-4 and TRBJ2-1; lacking DNA, the TRBD2 call made by TCRdb goes unchecked. The CDR3 loop spans 19 amino acids. CDR3 sequence: CASSLSRTSGGPVYNEQFF.

The chain carries TRBV5-1 and TRBJ2-5; lacking DNA, the TRBD1 call made by TCRdb goes unchecked. Germline CDR1 reads SGHRS; CDR2 reads YFSETQ. This CDR3 spans 13 amino acids. CDR3 region: CASSRDSQDTQYF.

This chain connects TRBV12-3 or TRBV12-4 to TRBJ2-1; TCRdb names TRBD2, which stays unverified in the absence of DNA. This CDR3 contains 13 residues. Here the CDR3 reads CAMLAGGSNEQFF.

The V and J genes are TRBV21-1 and TRBJ1-5; with no DNA, the TCRdb D assignment of TRBD1 cannot be verified. TRBV21-1 is a documented pseudogene. The CDR3 contains 15 residues. CDR3 residues: CASSRGGKGNQPQHF.

J is TRBJ1-2 and V is TRBV6-2 or TRBV6-3. Germline V gene lookup returns CDR1 MNHEY and CDR2 SVGEGT. CDR3 length: 14 residues. This CDR3 reads CASKVQNAGYGYTF.

The gene calls are TRBV5-1 and TRBJ2-1; TCRdb calls TRBD1, which cannot be checked without DNA. Germline loops: CDR1 SGHRS, CDR2 YFSETQ. The CDR3 is made up of 13 amino acids. The CDR3 loop reads CASSPQTGYEQFF.

CDR3 in amino acids: CSVLNREGQPQHF. The rearrangement uses TRBV29-1 and TRBJ1-5; TCRdb names TRBD1, which stays unverified in the absence of DNA. The germline gives CDR1 SQVTM, CDR2 ANQGSEA. The CDR3 runs 13 residues.

The V call is TRBV5-4, the J call TRBJ2-1; the TRBD2 assignment by TCRdb is unverifiable without DNA. The CDR3 spans 16 residues. Germline V gene sequence: CDR1 SGHNT, CDR2 YYREEE (reference sequence). The CDR3: CASSLGGTSGRTEQFF.

V and J are TRBV12-3 or TRBV12-4 and TRBJ1-6. There are 15 residues in the CDR3. The CDR3: CASSLLGRASSPLHF.

The chain couples TRBV6-6 to TRBJ2-1; without DNA, the TCRdb call of TRBD1 cannot be checked. There are 12 residues in the CDR3. In germline, CDR1 is MNHNY, CDR2 SVGAGI (reference sequence). CDR3 sequence reads: CASSYNGREQFF.

This chain uses TRBV12-3 or TRBV12-4 with TRBJ2-6. This CDR3 has 15 amino acids. The CDR3 sequence is CASSFSKSGANVLTF.

J is TRBJ1-6 and V is TRBV20-1; the TCRdb D gene call, TRBD1, has no DNA to confirm it. The CDR3 has 12 amino acids. CDR1 is DFQATT, CDR2 SNEGSKA, per germline (reference sequence). The CDR3 loop is CSAGKAGSPLHF.

The rearrangement joins TRBV20-1 to TRBJ2-7; the TRBD1 assignment by TCRdb is unverifiable without DNA. The germline gives CDR1 DFQATT, CDR2 SNEGSKA (reference sequence). The CDR3 totals 15 residues. CDR3 in amino acids: CSARGHPDSHYEQYF.

V gene TRBV28 combines with J gene TRBJ2-1; TCRdb designates TRBD1, a call that cannot be tested without DNA. CDR1 and CDR2 from the germline V gene are MDHEN and SYDVKM. The CDR3 spans 14 residues. CDR3 loop: CASRYRGLSNEQFF.

V is TRBV20-1 and J is TRBJ2-7; TCRdb's assignment of TRBD2 cannot be checked, as there is no DNA. Per germline, CDR1 DFQATT and CDR2 SNEGSKA (reference sequence). The CDR3 is 14 residues long. The CDR3 loop is CSARSGGKTYEQYF.

J is TRBJ1-4 and V is TRBV24-1; lacking DNA, the TRBD1 call made by TCRdb goes unchecked. The CDR3 spans 16 residues. Germline CDR1 and CDR2: KGHDR and SFDVKD. This CDR3 is CATSDQTGTGNQKLFF.